This TCR beta chain was sequenced during a study of early T cells in non-severe SARS-CoV-2 infection. Study outcomes and limitations: Database matching using VDJdb favored anti-spike CD8 responses, with private and CD4 specificities left missing.

Individual cDNA molecules carried attached unique molecular identifiers. Using its own MiXCR run on the 5' RACE reads, TCRdb lists one record per CDR3 protein. Of 80,000 or so distinct CDR3 sequences in the sample, 11% to 15% were seen once. This clonotype turned up a few times. Its antigen is not identified. The CDR3 is made up of 16 amino acids. The trim removed 1 base at V and 5 bases at J, leaving 6 bases unmatched. From germline, CDR1 is SGHVS and CDR2 FQNEAQ. The sequence was collected from an adult who was a healthcare worker with PCR-confirmed SARS-CoV-2 infection or an uninfected control (not recorded which). The chain employs TRBV7-8 and TRBJ1-5; the match to TRBD1 covers 9 bases. Material for sequencing was whole blood. The CDR3 region is CASSLGTGVVYQPQHF. For the CDR3, the DNA is TGTGCCAGCAGCTTAGGGACAGGGGTCGTTTATCAGCCCCAGCATTTT.